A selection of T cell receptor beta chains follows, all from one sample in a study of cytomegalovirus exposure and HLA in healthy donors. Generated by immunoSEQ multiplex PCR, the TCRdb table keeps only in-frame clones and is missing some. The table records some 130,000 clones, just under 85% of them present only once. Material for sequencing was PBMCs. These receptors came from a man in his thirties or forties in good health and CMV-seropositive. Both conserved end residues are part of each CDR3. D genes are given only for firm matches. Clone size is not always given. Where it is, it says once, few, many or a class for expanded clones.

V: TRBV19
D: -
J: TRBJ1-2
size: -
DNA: TGTGCCAGTAAAAACAGGGACACTAACTATGGCTACACCTTC
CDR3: CASKNRDTNYGYTF

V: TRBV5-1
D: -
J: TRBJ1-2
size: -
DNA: TGCGCCAGCAGCCCAGAACAGGGTAGCTATGGCTACACCTTC
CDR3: CASSPEQGSYGYTF

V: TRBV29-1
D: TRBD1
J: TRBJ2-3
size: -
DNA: TGCAGCGTTGAAAGCGGGACAGGGACCACAGATACGCAGTATTTT
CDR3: CSVESGTGTTDTQYF

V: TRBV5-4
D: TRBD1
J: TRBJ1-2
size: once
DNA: TGTGCCAGCAGCCACCGGGACAGGGGAAATTCCTATGGCTACACCTTC
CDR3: CASSHRDRGNSYGYTF

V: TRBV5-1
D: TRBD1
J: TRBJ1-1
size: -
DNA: TGCGCCAGCAGCGGTGGACAGGGAGGCACTGAAGCTTTCTTT
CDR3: CASSGGQGGTEAFF

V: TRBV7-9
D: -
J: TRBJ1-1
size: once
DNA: TGTGCCAGCAGCTTAACAGGTGGGAAGAACACTGAAGCTTTCTTT
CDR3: CASSLTGGKNTEAFF

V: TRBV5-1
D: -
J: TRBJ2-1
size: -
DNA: TGCGCCAGCAGCTCCCTCCCGGCGGATCTCTACAATGAGCAGTTCTTC
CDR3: CASSSLPADLYNEQFF

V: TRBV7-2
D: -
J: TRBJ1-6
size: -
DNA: TGTGCCAGCAGCTTGGGGGGAGGTTATTATAATTCACCCCTCCACTTT
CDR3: CASSLGGGYYNSPLHF

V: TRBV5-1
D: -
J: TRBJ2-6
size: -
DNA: TGCGCCAGCAGCCAAGACAGGAGCTCTGGGGCCAACGTCCTGACTTTC
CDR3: CASSQDRSSGANVLTF

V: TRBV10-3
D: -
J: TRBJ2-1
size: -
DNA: TGTGCCATCAGTAAGGGGACTGACCCCTACAATGAGCAGTTCTTC
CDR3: CAISKGTDPYNEQFF

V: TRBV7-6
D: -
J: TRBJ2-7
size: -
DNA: TGTGCCAGCAGCGCCGGTGCAGGTATGGCCGAGCAGTACTTC
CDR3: CASSAGAGMAEQYF

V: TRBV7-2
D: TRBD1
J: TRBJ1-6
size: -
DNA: TGTGCCAGCAGCTTAGGGGGACAGGTTAGATCTGCACCCCTCCACTTT
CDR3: CASSLGGQVRSAPLHF

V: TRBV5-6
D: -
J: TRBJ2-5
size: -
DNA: TGTGCCAGCAGCCCGAACTCGTGGGGCAGGTTGGAGACCCAGTACTTC
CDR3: CASSPNSWGRLETQYF

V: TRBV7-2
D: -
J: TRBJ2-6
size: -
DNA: TGTGCCAGCAGCTTCTCCCCGGCCAACGTCCTGACTTTC
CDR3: CASSFSPANVLTF

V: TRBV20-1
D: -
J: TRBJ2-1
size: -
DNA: TGCAGTGCAAATCGGGACTTACAGCAGTTCTTC
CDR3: CSANRDLQQFF

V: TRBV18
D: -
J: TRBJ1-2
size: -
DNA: TGTGCCAGCTCACCATCATCAGGGGAGCTAATTAACTATGGCTACACCTTC
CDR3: CASSPSSGELINYGYTF

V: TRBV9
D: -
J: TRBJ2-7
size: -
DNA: TGTGCCAGCAGCGTTGGTCCAGCCTACGAGCAGTACTTC
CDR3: CASSVGPAYEQYF

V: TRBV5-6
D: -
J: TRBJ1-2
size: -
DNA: TGTGCCAGCAGCTTGGTAGTCGATGGCTACACCTTC
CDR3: CASSLVVDGYTF

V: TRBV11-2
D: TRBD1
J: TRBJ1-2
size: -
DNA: TGTGCCAGCAGGCGCCCGGGACAGGGGTCCAACTATGGCTACACCTTC
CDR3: CASRRPGQGSNYGYTF